This T cell receptor (beta chain) is drawn from a study of radiotherapy plus CTLA-4 blockade in lung cancer. Study-wide findings and caveats: Reports identified early blood T cell clone dynamics, with interferon-beta, as the best response predictor. The study found tumor-derived TCR clones expanded in blood after radiotherapy plus ipilimumab.

With respect to this clone: Its antigen is still unknown.

Germline CDR1 reads SGHRS; CDR2 reads YFSETQ. The V and J ends lost 4 bases and 8 bases respectively, with 13 bases between them. The CDR3 has 13 amino acids. TCRdb's copy holds only in-frame clones and misses some; the assay was immunoSEQ multiplex PCR. The profile covers about 23,000 clones, with 71% appearing a single time and under 3.5% taken by the ten largest. The input for sequencing was peripheral blood, taken from a patient treated with radiotherapy plus ipilimumab. V gene TRBV5-1 combines with J gene TRBJ2-1; no clear D gene. The receptor was isolated from a human donor with non-small cell lung cancer whose response to radiotherapy plus ipilimumab could not be evaluated. CDR3: CASSNRWLDEQFF. DNA for the CDR3: TGCGCCAGCAGCAATCGATGGCTGGATGAGCAGTTCTTC.